A single sample is the source of the 21 T cell receptor beta chains below, sequenced in a study of blood T cell repertoires in COVID-19. Assay used: immunoSEQ multiplex PCR; TCRdb lists only in-frame clones, some missing. The table has some 300,000 clones, approximately 86% seen once. Sequenced input: peripheral blood. These receptors came from a man between 65 and 85 years old with acute or convalescent COVID-19.

The CDR3 sequence is CASSVGQDYEQYF. The CDR3 region has the DNA TGTGCCAGCAGCGTAGGTCAGGATTACGAGCAGTACTTC. This sequence joins TRBV9 and TRBJ2-7; no firm D call. Germline V gene lookup returns CDR1 SGDLS and CDR2 YYNGEE. The CDR3 is 13 amino acids. Trimming took off 0 bases at V and 4 bases at J, with 8 bases between the two ends.

The chain joins TRBV3-1 (or the pseudogene TRBV3-2) to TRBJ1-5; TRBD1 matches at 7 bases. Germline V gene sequence: CDR1 LGHDT, CDR2 YNNKEL (reference sequence). The ends lost 1 base at V and 4 bases at J; junction bases unmatched: 1. The CDR3 has 14 amino acids. The CDR3 nucleotides are TGTGCCAGCAGCCAAGCAGGGGGGAATCAGCCCCAGCATTTT. This translates into CASSQAGGNQPQHF.

Worth noting for this clone: This CDR3 is also generated by other DNA sequences in the sample. This chain joins TRBV9 and TRBJ2-1; 11 positions agree with TRBD2. Germline CDR1 is SGDLS and CDR2 is YYNGEE. After removal of 2 bases from V and 4 bases from J, the junction contained 2 bases not matched to a gene. This CDR3 has 15 amino acids. In DNA form, the CDR3 reads TGTGCCAGCAGCGTGGTAGCGGGGGGGTACAATGAGCAGTTCTTC. It is translated as CASSVVAGGYNEQFF.

In regard to this clone: The germline gene is not matched at one end of the junction; a read error may be the cause. This sequence joins TRBV7-9 and TRBJ2-1; a possible D gene is TRBD2 (6 bases). CDR3 length: 14 residues. Germline V gene lookup returns CDR1 SEHNR and CDR2 FQNEAQ (reference sequence). The CDR3 sequence: CASSLEGVTRGVVF. The CDR3 DNA follows: TGTGCCAGCAGCTTAGAGGGTGTGACTAGGGGAGTTGTCTTC. Supplemented by reference TRBV7-9 and TRBJ2-1, the full variable domain reads DTGVSQNPRHKITKRGQNVTFRCDPISEHNRLYWYRQTLGQGPEFLTYFQNEAQLEKSRLLSDRFSAERPKGSFSTLEIQRTEQGDSAMYLCASSLEGVTRGVVFGPGTRLTVL.

The J gene is TRBJ1-1, the V gene TRBV28; no clear D gene. V lost 5 bases, J lost 1 base, and 14 bases lay in between. The CDR3 is made up of 15 amino acids. Germline V CDR1 and CDR2: MDHEN, SYDVKM. This chain's CDR3 is CASSPRRVRNTEAFF. CDR3 in DNA: TGTGCCAGCAGTCCCCGACGGGTAAGGAACACTGAAGCTTTCTTT.

V and J are TRBV4-2 and TRBJ2-7; 14 bases align to TRBD2. V shed 4 bases, J shed 7 bases, and the junction held 12 bases outside the gene matches. CDR3 length: 17 amino acids. The germline V gene encodes CDR1 LGHNA and CDR2 YNFKEQ. Written as DNA, the CDR3 is TGTGCCAGCAGCCGACTCGGGACTAGCGGGAGCTTTGCTGAGCAGTACTTC. Translation: CASSRLGTSGSFAEQYF.

The chain employs TRBV9 and TRBJ2-5; 8 positions agree with TRBD2. Unmatched junction bases numbered 8, after V lost 0 bases and J lost 7 bases. The CDR3 totals 15 residues. Germline V gene sequence: CDR1 SGDLS, CDR2 YYNGEE. The CDR3 reads CASSVVAGTPGTQYF. For the CDR3, the DNA is TGTGCCAGCAGCGTAGTAGCGGGGACCCCGGGGACCCAGTACTTC.

The J gene is TRBJ2-1, the V gene TRBV3-1 (or the pseudogene TRBV3-2), with TRBD1 matching 7 bases. The germline V gene encodes CDR1 LGHDT and CDR2 YNNKEL (reference sequence). The CDR3 has 11 amino acids. The junction had 4 bases not matched to a gene; V was cut back by 5 bases and J by 12 bases. This CDR3 reads CASSEQGTQFF. Written as DNA, the CDR3 is TGTGCCAGCAGCGAACAGGGGACGCAGTTCTTC.

This clone was seen just once. The chain employs TRBV5-8 and TRBJ1-3; D remains unclear. The V gene lost 0 bases and the J gene lost 0 bases, with 7 bases spanning the gap. Germline CDR1 reads SGHTS; CDR2 reads YDEGEE. This CDR3 is 15 amino acids long. CDR3 nucleotide sequence: TGTGCCAGCAGCTTGGACAGACACTCTGGAAACACCATATATTTT. Amino acids: CASSLDRHSGNTIYF.

V usage is TRBV10-3 and J usage is TRBJ1-1; possibly TRBD1 for D (5 bases). CDR1 is ENHRY and CDR2 is SYGVKD in the germline V gene. With 10 bases removed from V and 0 bases from J, the gap between germline ends came to 12 bases. CDR3 length: 13 residues. The CDR3 loop is CATGQTMNTEAFF. CDR3 DNA: TGTGCCACCGGACAAACCATGAACACTGAAGCTTTCTTT.

This clone occurred a few times. At one end the junction does not follow the germline gene, possibly because of a read error. The chain has TRBV2 and TRBJ2-5, with D perhaps TRBD1 (5 bases). CDR3 length equals 14 residues. Germline loops: CDR1 SNHLY, CDR2 FYNNEI. CDR3 sequence reads: CASSEGALKETQYF. DNA of the CDR3: TGTGCCAGCAGCGAAGGGGCCTTGAAAGAGACCCAGTACTTC.

The chain joins TRBV5-1 to TRBJ1-6; D perhaps matches TRBD1 (6 bases). The CDR3 extends over 14 amino acids. Deletions cut 1 base from V and 8 bases from J, with 10 bases between. Germline CDR1 reads SGHRS; CDR2 reads YFSETQ. The chain's CDR3 is CASSLMSGDSPLHF. CDR3 coding DNA: TGCGCCAGCAGCTTGATGTCAGGGGATTCACCCCTCCACTTT.

The chain links TRBV7-9 to TRBJ2-3; maybe TRBD2 (5 bases). Germline CDR1 SEHNR, CDR2 FQNEAQ (reference sequence). The CDR3 loop spans 13 amino acids. With 3 bases removed from V and 5 bases from J, the gap between germline ends came to 9 bases. The CDR3 loop reads CASSLGEIDTQYF. The CDR3 nucleotides read TGTGCCAGCAGCTTGGGAGAGATAGATACGCAGTATTTT.

The V and J genes are TRBV28 and TRBJ2-2; the D is unclear. The CDR3 has 14 residues. Germline V gene sequence: CDR1 MDHEN, CDR2 SYDVKM. Written as DNA, the CDR3 is TGTGCAACGAATCGTCCACTGTTAACCGGGGAGCTGTTTTTT. This gives the protein CATNRPLLTGELFF. Full variable domain (outside the CDR3, taken from reference TRBV28 and TRBJ2-2): DVKVTQSSRYLVKRTGEKVFLECVQDMDHENMFWYRQDPGLGLRLIYFSYDVKMKEKGDIPEGYSVSREKKERFSLILESASTNQTSMYLCATNRPLLTGELFFGEGSRLTVL.

CDR3 residues: CASSSRTGYSYNEQFF. The CDR3, as DNA: TGTGCCAGCAGCTCCCGCACGGGTTACTCCTACAATGAGCAGTTCTTC. This chain connects TRBV7-2 to TRBJ2-1; no firm D call. The CDR3 runs 16 residues. The germline gives CDR1 SGHTA, CDR2 FQGNSA. V dropped 4 bases and J dropped 0 bases, with 13 bases sitting between them.

The chain carries TRBV10-3 and TRBJ1-2, with D hard to call. Germline loops: CDR1 ENHRY, CDR2 SYGVKD. The CDR3 sequence is 12 residues long. The V end was cut by 2 bases, the J end by 4 bases, with 5 bases between. Here the CDR3 reads CAISEGAYGYTF. The CDR3 DNA follows: TGTGCCATCAGTGAGGGAGCCTATGGCTACACCTTC.

Concerning this clone itself: Additional DNA sequences in this sample encode the identical CDR3. The chain links TRBV10-2 to TRBJ2-5; 7 bases agree with TRBD2. Germline V gene lookup returns CDR1 WSHSY and CDR2 SAAADI. CDR3 size: 12 residues. The J segment lost 2 bases and the V segment lost 10 bases, leaving 4 bases of the junction unmatched. The chain's CDR3 is CATSSGQETQYF. CDR3 sequence (DNA): TGCGCCACCTCTAGCGGTCAAGAGACCCAGTACTTC.

This rearrangement joins TRBV5-4 to TRBJ2-5; TRBD2 matches at 8 bases. J gave up 4 bases and V 1 base, and 15 bases lay outside the gene matches. CDR1 SGHNT and CDR2 YYREEE come from the germline V gene (reference sequence). The CDR3 is 18 residues long. CDR3 nucleotide sequence: TGTGCCAGCAGCTTGTATCGCGGTAGCGGGGACACGGGAGAGACCCAGTACTTC. Translation gives CASSLYRGSGDTGETQYF.

J is TRBJ2-2 and V is TRBV5-1; TRBD2 agrees at 8 bases. The germline V gene encodes CDR1 SGHRS and CDR2 YFSETQ. The CDR3 contains 14 residues. V lost 1 base to trimming and J lost 6 bases; unmatched junction nucleotides: 2. CDR3 sequence (DNA): TGCGCCAGCAGCTTGATAGCGGGGCCCGGGGAGCTGTTTTTT. Its translation: CASSLIAGPGELFF. Full variable domain (outside the CDR3, taken from reference TRBV5-1 and TRBJ2-2): KAGVTQTPRYLIKTRGQQVTLSCSPISGHRSVSWYQQTPGQGLQFLFEYFSETQRNKGNFPGRFSGRQFSNSRSEMNVSTLELGDSALYLCASSLIAGPGELFFGEGSRLTVL.

This chain links TRBV27 with TRBJ2-5; 12 nucleotides agree with TRBD2. Germline loops: CDR1 MNHEY, CDR2 SMNVEV (reference sequence). V shed 0 bases and J 5 bases; nucleotides not matched to a gene: 10. There are 18 residues in the CDR3. CDR3 DNA sequence: TGTGCCAGCAGTTTATCGCCTAGCGGGGGGGCGCGAGGTGAGACCCAGTACTTC. Translation gives CASSLSPSGGARGETQYF.

The rearrangement uses TRBV9 and TRBJ1-6; 7 bases align to TRBD1. V was pared by 4 bases and J by 7 bases, with 11 bases of the junction left unmatched. Germline CDR1 reads SGDLS; CDR2 reads YYNGEE. This CDR3 comprises 16 residues. The CDR3 coding sequence is TGTGCCAGCAGCCCAACCACAGGGGCGGTAAATTCACCCCTCCACTTT. It translates to CASSPTTGAVNSPLHF.